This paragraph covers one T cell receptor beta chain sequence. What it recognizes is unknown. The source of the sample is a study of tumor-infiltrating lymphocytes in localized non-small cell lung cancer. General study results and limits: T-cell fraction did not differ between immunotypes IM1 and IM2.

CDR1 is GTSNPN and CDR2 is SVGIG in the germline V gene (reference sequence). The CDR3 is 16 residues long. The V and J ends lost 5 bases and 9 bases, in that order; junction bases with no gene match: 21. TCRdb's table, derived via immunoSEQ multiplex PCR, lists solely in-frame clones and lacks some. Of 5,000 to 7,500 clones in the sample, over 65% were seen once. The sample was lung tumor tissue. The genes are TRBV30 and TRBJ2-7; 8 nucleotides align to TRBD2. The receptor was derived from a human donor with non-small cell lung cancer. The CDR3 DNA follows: TGTGCCTGGGGGCCAACCCTACAGGGACTAGGGTTGGTGCAGTACTTC. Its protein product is CAWGPTLQGLGLVQYF.